The text below deals with one TCR beta chain. Its antigen is not identified. This specimen comes from a study of shared clonotypes between healthy human individuals. Overall study results and limits: As a rule, naive subsets had a larger estimated richness than memory subsets.

The donor cohort consisted entirely of Caucasian adults residing in Nashville, Tennessee. Splitting of CD4+ cells produced CD45RA+ naive and CD45RA-negative memory subsets. Generated by immunoSEQ multiplex PCR, the TCRdb table keeps only in-frame clones and is missing some. The sample has a few million clones, approximately 90% seen once. The CDR3 has 12 residues. Trimming cost V 6 bases and J 2 bases, with 7 bases left between them. CDR1 is MNHNS and CDR2 is SASEGT in the germline V gene. Sequencing used naive CD4+ T cells sorted from blood. Subset noted: CD45RA+ positively selected. The source is a man younger than 30 in good health. V is TRBV6-1 and J is TRBJ2-5; D is ambiguous. CDR3 sequence (DNA): TGTGCCAGCAGGGAACAGCAAGAGACCCAGTACTTC. Translation gives CASREQQETQYF.